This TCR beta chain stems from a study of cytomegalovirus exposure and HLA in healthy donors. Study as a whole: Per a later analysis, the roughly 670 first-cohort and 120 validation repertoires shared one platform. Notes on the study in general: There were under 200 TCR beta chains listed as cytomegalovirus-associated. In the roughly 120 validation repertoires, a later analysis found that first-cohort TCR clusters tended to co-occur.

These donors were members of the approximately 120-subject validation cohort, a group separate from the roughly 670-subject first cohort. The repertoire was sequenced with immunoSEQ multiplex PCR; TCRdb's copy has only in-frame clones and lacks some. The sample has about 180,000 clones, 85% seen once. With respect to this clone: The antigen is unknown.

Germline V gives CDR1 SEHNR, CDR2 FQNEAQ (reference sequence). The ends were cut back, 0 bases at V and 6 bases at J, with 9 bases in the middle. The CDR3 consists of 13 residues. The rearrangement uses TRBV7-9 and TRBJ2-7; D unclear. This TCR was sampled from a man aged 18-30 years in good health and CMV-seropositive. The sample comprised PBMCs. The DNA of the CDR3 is TGTGCCAGCAGCTTAGCGAGCCGTCCCGAGCAGTACTTC. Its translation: CASSLASRPEQYF.